This T cell receptor beta chain came from a study of circulating and synovial CD4+ cells in juvenile arthritis. Study-level findings and limits: Traditional Vbeta family usage analysis missed the pathogenic-like versus bulk difference. These repertoires were less diverse than bulk blood CD4 repertoires.

HLA-DR+CD14-CD3+CD4+CD25low/- cells were sorted from peripheral blood mononuclear cells. In the case of this clone: Its target is not known.

Sequencing used immunoSEQ multiplex PCR; TCRdb keeps in-frame clones, though not all of them. The sample consists of over 1,500 clones, 75% to 95% of them appearing once. There are 11 residues in the CDR3. Germline V gene sequence: CDR1 SQVTM, CDR2 ANQGSEA. The V end lost 1 base, the J end lost 5 bases, and 5 bases lay between the germline ends. This chain joins TRBV29-1 and TRBJ1-1; D gene unclear. This receptor was obtained from a human patient with juvenile idiopathic arthritis. Some clones in this sample may be carry-over from other donors' samples. Sequences were obtained from HLA-DR+ CD4+ T cells from blood. The subset is: circulating pathogenic-like lymphocytes, sorted as HLA-DR+CD14-CD3+CD4+CD25low/- blood T cells. CDR3 sequence (DNA): TGCAGCGTTGAAGCTGCGACTGAAGCTTTCTTT. Translating gives CSVEAATEAFF.